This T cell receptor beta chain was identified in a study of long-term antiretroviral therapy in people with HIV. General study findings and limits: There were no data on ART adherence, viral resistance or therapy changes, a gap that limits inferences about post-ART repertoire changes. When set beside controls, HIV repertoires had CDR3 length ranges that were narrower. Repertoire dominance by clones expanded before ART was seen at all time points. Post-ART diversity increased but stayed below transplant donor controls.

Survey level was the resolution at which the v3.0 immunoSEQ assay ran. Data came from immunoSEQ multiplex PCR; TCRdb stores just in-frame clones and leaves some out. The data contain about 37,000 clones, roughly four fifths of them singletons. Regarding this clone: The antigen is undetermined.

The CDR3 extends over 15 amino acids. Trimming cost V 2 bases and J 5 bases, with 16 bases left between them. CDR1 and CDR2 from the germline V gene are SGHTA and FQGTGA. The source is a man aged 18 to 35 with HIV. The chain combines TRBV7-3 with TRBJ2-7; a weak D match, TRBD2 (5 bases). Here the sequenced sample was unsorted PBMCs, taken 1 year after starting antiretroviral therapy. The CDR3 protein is CASSLGGGSRDEQYF. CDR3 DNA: TGTGCCAGCAGCTTAGGTGGCGGGTCGCGGGACGAGCAGTACTTC.